This TCR beta chain comes out of a study of PD-1 blockade in mismatch repair-deficient tumors. Produced via immunoSEQ multiplex PCR; TCRdb's table is partial and in-frame only. The profile covers about 120,000 clones, with more than 85% appearing a single time and roughly 12% taken by the ten largest. The CDR3 covers 15 residues. With V trimmed by 3 bases and J by 4 bases, 5 bases remained unmatched. Germline lookup yields CDR1 SGHNT and CDR2 YYREEE (reference sequence). The clonotype was recovered from an adult with mismatch repair-deficient cancer. The sample in question was peripheral blood, obtained 44 weeks after starting pembrolizumab. The V gene is TRBV5-4, the J gene TRBJ2-3, with TRBD1 identical over 10 bases. CDR3 nucleotides: TGTGCCAGCAGCTCGACCGGGACAGGGGCAGATACGCAGTATTTT. Its protein is CASSSTGTGADTQYF.